The rows below give T cell receptor beta chains drawn from one sample of a study of cytomegalovirus exposure and HLA in healthy donors. Libraries were prepared by immunoSEQ multiplex PCR; TCRdb keeps only in-frame clonotypes and omits some of them. The data hold some 140,000 clones, with around four fifths observed a single time. The material sequenced was PBMCs. These receptors all come from a man between 35 and 55 years old in good health and CMV-seronegative. Each CDR3 is given with its conserved first and last residue. The D gene is left open where the match is weak. Clone size is not always given. Where it is, it says once, few, many or a class for expanded clones.

>NA|TRBJ2-7|TRBV27|once
CASSSGGSSYEQYF
TGTGCCAGCAGCAGTGGGGGGAGCTCCTACGAGCAGTACTTC
>TRBD2|TRBJ2-3|TRBV7-2|few
CASSLRGLAETDTQYF
TGTGCCAGCAGCTTAAGAGGACTAGCGGAGACAGATACGCAGTATTTT
>NA|TRBJ1-1|TRBV5-6|NA
CASRYRTAYTEAFF
TGTGCCAGCAGGTACCGTACAGCTTACACTGAAGCTTTCTTT
>TRBD1|TRBJ2-1|TRBV6-5|NA
CASSPTGGGYNEQFF
TGTGCCAGCAGTCCAACAGGGGGTGGGTACAATGAGCAGTTCTTC
>TRBD1|TRBJ2-2|TRBV7-3|NA
CASSYSGTGGTTGELFF
TGTGCCAGCAGCTACTCCGGGACAGGGGGTACCACCGGGGAGCTGTTTTTT
>NA|TRBJ2-1|TRBV2|few
CASSDLSYNEQFF
TGTGCCAGCAGTGACCTTTCCTACAATGAGCAGTTCTTC
>TRBD2|TRBJ2-1|TRBV5-1|NA
CASSSRLAGGSNEQFF
TGCGCCAGCAGCTCCCGACTAGCGGGGGGGTCAAATGAGCAGTTCTTC
>NA|TRBJ1-2|TRBV9|NA
CASSEGQLSIGGYTF
TGTGCCAGCAGCGAAGGACAGTTGTCGATAGGTGGCTACACCTTC
>TRBD1|TRBJ1-2|TRBV5-1|NA
CASSLDNLTGGDYGYTF
TGCGCCAGCAGCTTGGACAACCTTACAGGGGGCGACTATGGCTACACCTTC
>TRBD2|TRBJ2-3|TRBV7-6|NA
CASSLARVMRERPGDTQYF
TGTGCCAGCAGCTTAGCGCGGGTGATGCGGGAGCGACCCGGGGATACGCAGTATTTT
>NA|TRBJ2-7|TRBV5-6|NA
CASNAPSAQSYEQYF
TGTGCCAGCAACGCCCCTAGCGCCCAGTCCTACGAGCAGTACTTC
>TRBD2|TRBJ2-1|TRBV5-6|NA
CASSTGTSGHEQFF
TGTGCCAGCAGCACAGGGACTAGCGGGCATGAGCAGTTCTTC
>TRBD1|TRBJ2-7|TRBV18|NA
CASLAGDRPYEQYF
TGTGCCAGCCTAGCCGGGGACAGACCCTACGAGCAGTACTTC
>TRBD1|TRBJ2-1|TRBV29-1|NA
CSSGIGGPYNEQFF
TGCAGCTCTGGTATAGGGGGCCCCTACAATGAGCAGTTCTTC
>NA|TRBJ2-1|TRBV11-3|NA
CASSQGSSYNEQFF
TGTGCCAGCAGCCAAGGGAGCTCCTACAATGAGCAGTTCTTC
>TRBD1|TRBJ1-5|TRBV11-2|NA
CASSLGQGNGQPQHF
TGTGCCAGCAGCCTTGGACAGGGTAACGGTCAGCCCCAGCATTTT
>TRBD1|TRBJ2-2|TRBV6-5|NA
CASSPGQGTGELFF
TGTGCCAGCAGCCCCGGACAGGGAACCGGGGAGCTGTTTTTT
>NA|TRBJ1-5|TRBV29-1|NA
CSVLGAGDQPQHF
TGCAGCGTTTTAGGGGCCGGAGATCAGCCCCAGCATTTT
>NA|TRBJ1-5|TRBV15|NA
CATSRERHSNQPQHF
TGTGCCACCAGCAGAGAGCGGCACAGCAATCAGCCCCAGCATTTT
>TRBD2|TRBJ2-2|TRBV5-1|NA
CASSLEGSGSVNTGELFF
TGCGCCAGCAGCTTGGAGGGTAGCGGGAGTGTCAACACCGGGGAGCTGTTTTTT
>NA|TRBJ2-7|TRBV5-1|once
CASSLQGSYEQYF
TGCGCCAGCAGCCTTCAGGGGTCCTACGAGCAGTACTTC
>TRBD1|TRBJ2-7|TRBV9|NA
CASSVSGTAYEQYF
TGTGCCAGCAGCGTATCCGGGACAGCCTACGAGCAGTACTTC
>TRBD1|TRBJ1-1|TRBV2|NA
CASSDQGAITAFF
TGTGCCAGCAGTGACCAGGGGGCAATTACGGCTTTCTTT
>TRBD1|TRBJ1-2|TRBV18|NA
CASSPPGTATNYGYTF
TGTGCCAGCTCACCACCGGGGACAGCAACTAACTATGGCTACACCTTC
>NA|TRBJ2-6|TRBV6-5|NA
CASKIDRTGANVLTF
TGTGCCAGCAAGATCGACAGGACTGGGGCCAACGTCCTGACTTTC
>TRBD2|TRBJ2-7|TRBV4-3|NA
CASSQGWAGVHEQYF
TGCGCCAGCAGCCAAGGATGGGCGGGAGTCCACGAGCAGTACTTC
>NA|TRBJ1-5|TRBV5-1|NA
CASSSLGGAGQPQHF
TGCGCCAGCAGCTCTCTGGGGGGGGCCGGGCAGCCCCAGCATTTT
>TRBD1|TRBJ2-7|TRBV2|NA
CASSDDRALSYEQYF
TGTGCCAGCAGCGACGACAGGGCCCTCTCCTACGAGCAGTACTTC
>NA|TRBJ2-1|TRBV16|NA
CASSQGTATRYNEQFF
TGTGCCAGCAGCCAAGGCACCGCCACCCGTTACAATGAGCAGTTCTTC
>TRBD1|TRBJ1-6|TRBV27|once
CASSLHWDRGVSSPLHF
TGTGCCAGCAGTTTACACTGGGACAGGGGAGTAAGTTCACCCCTCCACTTT
>TRBD2|TRBJ2-7|TRBV7-9|NA
CASSHPTSGRNYEQYF
TGTGCCAGCAGCCACCCGACTAGCGGGAGGAACTACGAGCAGTACTTC
>NA|TRBJ2-1|TRBV30|NA
CAWRKGGGAYNEQFF
TGTGCCTGGAGGAAAGGCGGAGGGGCCTACAATGAGCAGTTCTTC
>TRBD1|TRBJ1-1|TRBV6-5|NA
CASSYRTGLGTEAFF
TGTGCCAGCAGCTACCGGACAGGGTTAGGCACTGAAGCTTTCTTT
>NA|TRBJ2-1|TRBV7-9|NA
CAGGRGSSYNEQFF
TGTGCCGGAGGCCGGGGAAGCTCCTACAATGAGCAGTTCTTC
>TRBD2|TRBJ2-1|TRBV10-3|NA
CAISETRTSGGNEQFF
TGTGCTATCAGTGAAACCCGGACTAGCGGGGGCAATGAGCAGTTCTTC
>TRBD1|TRBJ1-1|TRBV5-1|NA
CASSFGRTGENTEAFF
TGCGCCAGCAGCTTCGGACGGACAGGGGAGAACACTGAAGCTTTCTTT
>TRBD2|TRBJ2-5|TRBV19|NA
CASKGTSSVIETQYF
TGTGCCAGTAAAGGGACTAGCTCGGTTATCGAGACCCAGTACTTC
>NA|TRBJ2-1|TRBV7-2|once
CASSRGLLYNEQFF
TGTGCCAGCAGCCGCGGACTACTGTACAATGAGCAGTTCTTC
>TRBD2|TRBJ2-5|TRBV2|NA
CASASGGRETQYF
TGTGCCAGCGCTAGCGGGGGGCGGGAGACCCAGTACTTC
>NA|TRBJ2-7|TRBV6-6|NA
CASSWDLGSYEQYF
TGTGCCAGCAGTTGGGACCTCGGGAGCTACGAGCAGTACTTC
>NA|TRBJ2-1|TRBV6-1|NA
CASSELAGTYNEQFF
TGTGCCAGCAGTGAACTGGCGGGTACCTACAATGAGCAGTTCTTC
>TRBD1|TRBJ2-7|TRBV27|NA
CASCLTGGGYEQYF
TGTGCCAGCTGCCTGACAGGGGGAGGCTACGAGCAGTACTTC
>TRBD1|TRBJ1-1|TRBV9|few
CASSQGQYTEAFF
TGTGCCAGCAGCCAGGGACAGTACACTGAAGCTTTCTTT
>NA|TRBJ2-5|TRBV7-9|NA
CASSGQSYIGETQYF
TGTGCCAGCAGTGGACAGTCGTACATTGGCGAGACCCAGTACTTC
>TRBD1|TRBJ1-4|TRBV18|NA
CASSPPGQVTNEKLFF
TGTGCCAGCTCACCTCCGGGACAGGTGACTAATGAAAAACTGTTTTTT
>TRBD1|TRBJ2-3|TRBV9|NA
CASSVGVPGQSTDTQYF
TGTGCCAGCAGCGTAGGAGTTCCGGGACAGAGCACAGATACGCAGTATTTT
>NA|TRBJ1-1|TRBV19|few
CASSPTYLNTEAFF
TGTGCCAGTAGTCCGACATACTTGAACACTGAAGCTTTCTTT
>TRBD2|TRBJ2-7|TRBV4-3|NA
CASSQDTSGNYEQYF
TGCGCCAGCAGCCAAGATACTAGCGGGAACTACGAGCAGTACTTC
>NA|TRBJ1-2|TRBV7-9|NA
CASSLALQESFGGYTF
TGTGCCAGCAGCTTAGCGCTCCAGGAAAGTTTCGGTGGCTACACCTTC